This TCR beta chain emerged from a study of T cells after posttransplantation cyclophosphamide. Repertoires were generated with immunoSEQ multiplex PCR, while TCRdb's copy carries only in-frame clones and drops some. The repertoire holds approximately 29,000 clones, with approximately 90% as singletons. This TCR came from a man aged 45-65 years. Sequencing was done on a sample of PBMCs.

DNA for the CDR3: TGTGCCAGCAGCCGTGGACAGGGCCAATACAATGAGCAGTTCTTC. As protein: CASSRGQGQYNEQFF. The V and J genes are TRBV7-9 and TRBJ2-1; TRBD1 agrees at 8 bases. Germline V gene lookup returns CDR1 SEHNR and CDR2 FQNEAQ (reference sequence). The CDR3 runs to 15 residues. V gave up 5 bases and J gave up 4 bases; unmatched junction bases: 7.